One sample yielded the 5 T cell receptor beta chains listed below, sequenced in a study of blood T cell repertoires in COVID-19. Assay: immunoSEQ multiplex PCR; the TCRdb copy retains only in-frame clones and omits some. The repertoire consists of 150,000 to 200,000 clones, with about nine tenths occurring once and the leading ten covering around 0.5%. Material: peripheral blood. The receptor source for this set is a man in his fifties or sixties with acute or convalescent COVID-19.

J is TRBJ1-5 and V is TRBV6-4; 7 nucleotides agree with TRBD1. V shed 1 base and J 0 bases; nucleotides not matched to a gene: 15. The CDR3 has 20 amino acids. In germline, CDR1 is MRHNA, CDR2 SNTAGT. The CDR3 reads CASSDFKLFGTDNSNQPQHF. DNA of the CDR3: TGTGCCAGCAGTGACTTCAAGCTCTTCGGGACAGATAATAGCAATCAGCCCCAGCATTTT.

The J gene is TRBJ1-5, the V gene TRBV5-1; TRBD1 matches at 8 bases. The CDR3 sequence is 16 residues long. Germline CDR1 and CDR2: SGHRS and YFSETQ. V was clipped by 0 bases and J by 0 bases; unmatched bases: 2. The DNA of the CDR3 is TGCGCCAGCAGCTTGGGGGACAGGTATAGCAATCAGCCCCAGCATTTT. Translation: CASSLGDRYSNQPQHF. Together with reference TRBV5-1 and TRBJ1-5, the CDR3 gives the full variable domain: KAGVTQTPRYLIKTRGQQVTLSCSPISGHRSVSWYQQTPGQGLQFLFEYFSETQRNKGNFPGRFSGRQFSNSRSEMNVSTLELGDSALYLCASSLGDRYSNQPQHFGDGTRLSIL.

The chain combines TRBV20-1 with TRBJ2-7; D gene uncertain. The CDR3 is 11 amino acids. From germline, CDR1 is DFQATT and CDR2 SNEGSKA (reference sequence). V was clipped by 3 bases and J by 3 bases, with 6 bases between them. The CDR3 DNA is TGCAGTGCTAGGGCAGACTACGAGCAGTACTTC. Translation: CSARADYEQYF.

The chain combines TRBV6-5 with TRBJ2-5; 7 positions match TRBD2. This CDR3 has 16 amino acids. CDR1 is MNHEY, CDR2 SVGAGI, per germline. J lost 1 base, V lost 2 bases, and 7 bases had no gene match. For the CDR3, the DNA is TGTGCCAGCAGTTACCAAGCGGGACGCCGCCAAGAGACCCAGTACTTC. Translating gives CASSYQAGRRQETQYF.

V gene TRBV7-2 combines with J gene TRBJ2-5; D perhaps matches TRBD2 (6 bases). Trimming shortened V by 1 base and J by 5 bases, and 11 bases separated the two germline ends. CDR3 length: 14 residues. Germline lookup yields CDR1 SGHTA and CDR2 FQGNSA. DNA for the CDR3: TGTGCCAGCAGCTTAGATAGGGCGGGGGAGACCCAGTACTTC. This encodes CASSLDRAGETQYF.